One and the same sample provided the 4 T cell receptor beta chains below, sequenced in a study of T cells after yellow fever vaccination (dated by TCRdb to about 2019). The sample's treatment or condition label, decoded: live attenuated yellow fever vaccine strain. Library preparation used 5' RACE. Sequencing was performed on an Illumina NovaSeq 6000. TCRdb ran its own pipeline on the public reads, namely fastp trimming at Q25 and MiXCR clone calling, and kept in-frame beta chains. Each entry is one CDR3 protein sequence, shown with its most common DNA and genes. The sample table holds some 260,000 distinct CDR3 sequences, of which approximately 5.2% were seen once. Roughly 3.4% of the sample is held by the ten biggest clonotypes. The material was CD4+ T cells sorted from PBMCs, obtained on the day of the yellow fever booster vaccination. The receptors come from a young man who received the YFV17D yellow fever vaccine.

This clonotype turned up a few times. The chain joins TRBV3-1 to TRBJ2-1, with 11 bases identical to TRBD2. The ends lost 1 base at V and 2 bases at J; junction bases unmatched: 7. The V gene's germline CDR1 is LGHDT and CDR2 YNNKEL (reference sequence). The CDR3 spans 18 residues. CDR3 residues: CASSQGLAGGYTYNEQFF. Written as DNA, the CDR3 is TGTGCCAGCAGCCAAGGCCTAGCGGGGGGCTACACCTACAATGAGCAGTTCTTC.

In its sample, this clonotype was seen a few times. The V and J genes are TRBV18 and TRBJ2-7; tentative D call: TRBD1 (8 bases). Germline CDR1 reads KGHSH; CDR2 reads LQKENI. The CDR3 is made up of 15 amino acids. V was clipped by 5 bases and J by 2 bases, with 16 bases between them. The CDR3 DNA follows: TGTGCCAGCTCAAGCGGGACAGGTATCCCCTACGAGCAGTACTTC. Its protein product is CASSSGTGIPYEQYF.

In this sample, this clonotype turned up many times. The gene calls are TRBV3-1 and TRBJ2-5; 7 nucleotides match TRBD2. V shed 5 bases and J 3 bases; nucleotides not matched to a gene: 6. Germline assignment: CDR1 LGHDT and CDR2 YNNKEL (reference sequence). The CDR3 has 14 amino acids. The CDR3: CASSTLAAEETQYF. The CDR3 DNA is TGTGCCAGCAGCACCCTAGCGGCTGAAGAGACCCAGTACTTC.

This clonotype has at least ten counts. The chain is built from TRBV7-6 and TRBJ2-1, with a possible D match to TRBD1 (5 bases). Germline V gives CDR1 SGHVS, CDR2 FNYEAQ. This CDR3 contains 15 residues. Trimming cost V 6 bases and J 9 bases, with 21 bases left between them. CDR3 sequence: CASSPIPQGRGEQFF. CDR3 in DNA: TGTGCCAGCAGTCCCATCCCCCAGGGAAGGGGTGAGCAGTTCTTC.